The 25 T cell receptor beta chains presented below share a single source sample, sequenced in a study of CXCR3-negative and CXCR3-positive naive CD8 T cells. Study-wide results and limits: The study found more hydrophobic TRB CDR3s in CXCR3-positive naive cells than in CXCR3-negative naive cells.

For these TCRs, the target antigens are not known. The libraries of TRB cDNA were prepared using 5' RACE with UMI labels. TCRdb reanalyzed the 5' RACE reads and collapses them to one entry per CDR3 protein, without DNA. In total, the table holds about 110,000 distinct CDR3 sequences. The source material was naive CXCR3+ CD8+ T cells from blood. Regarding subset: CD45RO-CCR7+CD27+CD95- naive CD8+ T cells expressing CXCR3 (TNR3+). The receptors here all came from a human donor in good health. Some clones in this sample may be carry-over from other donors' samples.

The chain carries TRBV11-2 and TRBJ2-7; the TCRdb D gene call, TRBD1, has no DNA to confirm it. The CDR3 sequence is 14 residues long. The germline gives CDR1 SGHAT, CDR2 FQNNGV. The CDR3 is CASSLAEEGEEQYF.

The V gene is TRBV6-5, the J gene TRBJ1-3; TCRdb indicates TRBD1, and absent DNA this call remains unverified. The length of the CDR3 is 15 residues. Germline V gene lookup returns CDR1 MNHEY and CDR2 SVGAGI. This CDR3 reads CASGPTGHSGNTIYF.

This sequence joins TRBV11-3 and TRBJ2-3; TCRdb outputs TRBD2, but without DNA this stays unchecked. The CDR3 length is 15 residues. The V gene's germline CDR1 is SGHNT and CDR2 YENEEA. CDR3 loop: CASSFPGGPTDTQYF.

Here the CDR3 reads CASSLRSDEQFF. This rearrangement joins TRBV12-3 or TRBV12-4 to TRBJ2-1. The CDR3 runs 12 residues.

This rearrangement joins TRBV12-3 or TRBV12-4 to TRBJ1-5; TCRdb lists TRBD1, though no DNA is available to test this call. There are 15 residues in the CDR3. CDR3 sequence: CASSPEGVGNQPQHF.

The chain joins TRBV29-1 to TRBJ2-2; TCRdb's assignment of TRBD2 cannot be checked, as there is no DNA. The germline gives CDR1 SQVTM, CDR2 ANQGSEA. This CDR3 has 15 residues. This chain's CDR3 is CSVVLAGGPSGELFF.

This rearrangement joins TRBV7-3 to TRBJ2-5; TCRdb selects TRBD1, and the lack of DNA leaves this call unchecked. CDR1 and CDR2 from the germline V gene are SGHTA and FQGTGA. The CDR3 has 13 amino acids. The chain's CDR3 is CASSPGVRETQYF.

The chain has TRBV9 and TRBJ2-1; TCRdb's D gene call, TRBD2, goes unchecked for lack of DNA. Germline CDR1 reads SGDLS; CDR2 reads YYNGEE. This CDR3 spans 15 amino acids. The CDR3 here is CASSVFAWGEDEQFF.

V is TRBV10-3 and J is TRBJ2-7; the D call of TRBD2 rests on TCRdb alone, since no DNA is present to check it. Germline assignment: CDR1 ENHRY and CDR2 SYGVKD. The CDR3 is 15 amino acids. CDR3: CAISGLAGGDYEQYF.

V is TRBV7-9 and J is TRBJ1-6; TCRdb lists TRBD1, though no DNA is available to test this call. CDR3 size: 13 residues. Germline CDR1 SEHNR, CDR2 FQNEAQ (reference sequence). The CDR3 here is CASSPTGRSPLHF.

The chain combines TRBV25-1 with TRBJ2-7. CDR1 and CDR2 from the germline V gene are MGHDK and SYGVNS. The CDR3 loop spans 12 amino acids. The chain's CDR3 is CASRDSIYEQYF.

The V and J genes are TRBV6-5 and TRBJ2-7. In germline, CDR1 is MNHEY, CDR2 SVGAGI. The CDR3 contains 12 residues. CDR3 loop: CASTSGAYEQYF.

CDR3 protein: CASSFTAGTATYEQYF. V gene TRBV7-2 combines with J gene TRBJ2-7; TCRdb names TRBD1, which stays unverified in the absence of DNA. The CDR3 consists of 16 residues. CDR1 is SGHTA, CDR2 FQGNSA, per germline.

This chain joins TRBV29-1 and TRBJ2-1; no DNA is available, so the TRBD1 call from TCRdb remains unchecked. Germline V lookup: CDR1 SQVTM, CDR2 ANQGSEA. The CDR3 length is 13 residues. CDR3 in amino acids: CSASGQGVNEQFF.

The chain is built from TRBV4-3 and TRBJ2-3; TCRdb's assignment of TRBD2 cannot be checked, as there is no DNA. The germline V gene encodes CDR1 LGHNA and CDR2 YSLEER. This CDR3 is 16 amino acids long. CDR3 sequence: CASSQVGSGGTDTQYF.

V usage is TRBV30 and J usage is TRBJ2-7. This CDR3 has 13 residues. The V gene's germline CDR1 is GTSNPN and CDR2 SVGIG (reference sequence). CDR3 protein: CAWSVLASYEQYF.

The chain has TRBV7-9 and TRBJ2-7; absent DNA, TCRdb's TRBD1 call cannot be checked. From germline, CDR1 is SEHNR and CDR2 FQNEAQ (reference sequence). This CDR3 is built from 14 residues. CDR3 residues: CASSTPRGRYEQYF.

V usage is TRBV29-1 and J usage is TRBJ2-2; TCRdb proposes TRBD2, but this gene call is untestable without DNA. The CDR3 extends over 14 amino acids. Germline V CDR1 and CDR2: SQVTM, ANQGSEA. The CDR3 sequence: CSVTSGRMAGELFF.

V and J are TRBV28 and TRBJ2-5; without DNA, the TCRdb call of TRBD1 cannot be checked. The CDR3 covers 15 residues. Germline values: CDR1 MDHEN, CDR2 SYDVKM. Here the CDR3 reads CASSTRDRGSETQYF.

The rearrangement links TRBV7-9 to TRBJ2-5; TCRdb outputs TRBD1, but without DNA this stays unchecked. This CDR3 comprises 14 residues. Per germline, CDR1 SEHNR and CDR2 FQNEAQ (reference sequence). CDR3 region: CASRGTQGLETQYF.

The chain combines TRBV12-3 or TRBV12-4 with TRBJ1-5; absent DNA, TCRdb's TRBD1 call cannot be checked. The CDR3 loop spans 15 amino acids. CDR3 loop: CASSSGQAGNQPQHF.

The rearrangement joins TRBV10-3 to TRBJ1-1. The CDR3 contains 13 residues. Germline lookup yields CDR1 ENHRY and CDR2 SYGVKD. This chain's CDR3 is CAISDTGTTEAFF.

The gene calls are TRBV27 and TRBJ2-1; TCRdb returns TRBD2, unconfirmable since there is no DNA. The V gene's germline CDR1 is MNHEY and CDR2 SMNVEV (reference sequence). This CDR3 comprises 14 residues. The CDR3 spells CASSVSGRNNEQFF.

V and J are TRBV25-1 and TRBJ2-5; TCRdb's assignment of TRBD2 cannot be checked, as there is no DNA. This CDR3 has 14 residues. CDR1 MGHDK and CDR2 SYGVNS come from the germline V gene. The CDR3 sequence: CASRPSGSAETQYF.

This chain joins TRBV12-3 or TRBV12-4 and TRBJ2-7; TCRdb's D gene call, TRBD2, goes unchecked for lack of DNA. The CDR3 has 19 residues. The CDR3 reads CASSSLWVAGQNSPYEQYF.